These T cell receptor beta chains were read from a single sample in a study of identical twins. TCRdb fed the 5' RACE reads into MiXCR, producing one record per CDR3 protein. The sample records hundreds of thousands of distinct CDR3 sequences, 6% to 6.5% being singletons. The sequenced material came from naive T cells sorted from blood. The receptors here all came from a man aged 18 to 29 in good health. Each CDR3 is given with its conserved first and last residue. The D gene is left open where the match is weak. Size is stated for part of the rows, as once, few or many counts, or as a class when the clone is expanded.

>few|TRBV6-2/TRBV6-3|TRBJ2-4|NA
TGTGCCAGCGGCCCCACTGGGGGCAAAAACATTCAGTACTTC
CASGPTGGKNIQYF
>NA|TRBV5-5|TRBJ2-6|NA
TGTGCCAGCACCACCCTCGGGAGAGGGGGCAGGGGGGCCAACGTCCTGACTTTC
CASTTLGRGGRGANVLTF
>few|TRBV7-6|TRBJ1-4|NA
TGTGCCAGCAGCTGGGGCAGGGGAGATGAAAAACTGTTTTTT
CASSWGRGDEKLFF
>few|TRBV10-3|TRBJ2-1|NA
TGTGCCATCAGTGAGTTCGTGGGTAGGAATGAGCAGTTCTTC
CAISEFVGRNEQFF
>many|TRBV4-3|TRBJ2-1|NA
TGCGCCAGCAGCCAAGAGGGCAGGGGTTACAATGAGCAGTTCTTC
CASSQEGRGYNEQFF
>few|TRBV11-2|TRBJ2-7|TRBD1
TGTGCCACCGATGAAAGTGGACCGGGACAGGGTTCCGACTACGAGCAGTACTTC
CATDESGPGQGSDYEQYF
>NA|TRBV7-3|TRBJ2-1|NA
TGTGCCAGCAGCTCCGGGGTGGGAAAAGACAATGAGCAGTTCTTC
CASSSGVGKDNEQFF
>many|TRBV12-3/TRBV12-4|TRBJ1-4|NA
TGTGCCAGCAGCCAGGGGCTGAGGGAAAAACTGTTTTTT
CASSQGLREKLFF
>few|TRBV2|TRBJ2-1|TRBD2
TGTGCCAGCAGAATAGCGGGAGGGTTAGAAGGTGAGCAGTTCTTC
CASRIAGGLEGEQFF
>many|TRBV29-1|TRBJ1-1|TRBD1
TGCAGCGTGTCCAGGGGGACAGTTCCCACTGAAGCTTTCTTT
CSVSRGTVPTEAFF
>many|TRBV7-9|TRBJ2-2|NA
TGTGCCAGTGGGGGCGCCTCTTATTACACCGGGGAGCTGTTTTTT
CASGGASYYTGELFF
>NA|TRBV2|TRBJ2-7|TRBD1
TGTGCCAGCAGTCCAGACAGGGTTTACGAGCAGTACTTC
CASSPDRVYEQYF
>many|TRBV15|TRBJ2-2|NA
TGTGCCACCAGCGGGGGTTACACAGTCGCGAACACCGGGGAGCTGTTTTTT
CATSGGYTVANTGELFF
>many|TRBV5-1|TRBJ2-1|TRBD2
TGCGCCAGCAGCTCGTGGGGCGGGAGTTTCAATGAGCAGTTCTTC
CASSSWGGSFNEQFF
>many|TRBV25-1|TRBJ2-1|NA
TGTGCCAGCAGTGCTGTCTATGAGCAGTTCTTC
CASSAVYEQFF
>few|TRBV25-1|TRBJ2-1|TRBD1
TGTGCCAGCAGTGCGGGACAGAGCTCCTACAATGAGCAGTTCTTC
CASSAGQSSYNEQFF
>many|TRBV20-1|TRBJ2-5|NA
TGCAGTGCCAGAAGGGACTTAGCGAAGGGGACCCAGTACTTC
CSARRDLAKGTQYF
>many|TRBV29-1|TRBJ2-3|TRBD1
TGCAGCGTTGACGGGACAGGGGGCGGCACAGATACGCAGTATTTT
CSVDGTGGGTDTQYF
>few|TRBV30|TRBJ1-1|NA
TGTGCCTGGAGTGTTTTGACACCTGAAGCTTTCTTT
CAWSVLTPEAFF
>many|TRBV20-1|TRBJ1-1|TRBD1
TGCAGTGCTACGGAAAGGGGGCTCATGAACACTGAAGCTTTCTTT
CSATERGLMNTEAFF
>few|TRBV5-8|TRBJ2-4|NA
TGTGCCAGCAGCTTGGAATCCGGGACCTTAAAAAACATTCAGTACTTC
CASSLESGTLKNIQYF
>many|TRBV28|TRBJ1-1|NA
TGTGCCAGCAGTTTGGGCAGTCTCAACATGAACACTGAAGCTTTCTTT
CASSLGSLNMNTEAFF
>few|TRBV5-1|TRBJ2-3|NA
TGCGCCAGCAGCATGCTGACAGTTGGGATCACAGATACGCAGTATTTT
CASSMLTVGITDTQYF
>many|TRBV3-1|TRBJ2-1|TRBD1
TGTGCCAGCAGCCTACTTGGACAGGGGGCGTTTTATGAGCAGTTCTTC
CASSLLGQGAFYEQFF
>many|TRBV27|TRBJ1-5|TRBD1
TGTGCCAGCAGTACCCGACAGGGGGTAATGCAGCCCCAGCATTTT
CASSTRQGVMQPQHF
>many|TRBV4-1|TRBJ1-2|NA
TGCGCCAGCAGCCAAGAGTCTGCAGGGCCGGGAGGCTATGGCTACACCTTC
CASSQESAGPGGYGYTF
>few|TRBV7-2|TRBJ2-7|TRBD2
TGTGCCAGCAGCGCCTGGGGTGGGGGGGGGTACGAGCAGTACTTC
CASSAWGGGGYEQYF
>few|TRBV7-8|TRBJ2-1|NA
TGTGCCAGCAGCCCATGGACTCAGGGGGGATCCTACAATGAGCAGTTCTTC
CASSPWTQGGSYNEQFF
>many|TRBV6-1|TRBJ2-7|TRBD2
TGTGCCAGCAGGGGCTTAGCGGGAGTTACCTACGAGCAGTACTTC
CASRGLAGVTYEQYF
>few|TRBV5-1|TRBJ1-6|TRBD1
TGCGCCAGCAGCACCGGACAGGGATGGTCCTATAATTCACCCCTCCACTTT
CASSTGQGWSYNSPLHF
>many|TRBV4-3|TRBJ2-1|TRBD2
TGCGCCAGCAGCCAAGATCACCTAGCGGGGTTCAACAATGAGCAGTTCTTC
CASSQDHLAGFNNEQFF
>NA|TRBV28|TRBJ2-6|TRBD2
TGTGCCAGCAGTTCGGGGGGAACGAGAGCATCTGGGGCCAACGTCCTGACTTTC
CASSSGGTRASGANVLTF
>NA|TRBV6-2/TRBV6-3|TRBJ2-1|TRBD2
TGTGCCAGCAGACCCAGGACTAGTGAGAATGAGCAGTTCTTC
CASRPRTSENEQFF
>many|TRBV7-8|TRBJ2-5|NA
TGTGCCAGCAGCGCTATCCCGGTCGGAGAGACCCAGTACTTC
CASSAIPVGETQYF
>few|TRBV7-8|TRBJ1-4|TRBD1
TGTGCCAGCAGCATCTCCGGGACAGGAAATGAAAAACTGTTTTTT
CASSISGTGNEKLFF
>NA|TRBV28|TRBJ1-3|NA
TGTGCCACCGCTACGGGGGTCTCTGGAAACACCATATATTTT
CATATGVSGNTIYF
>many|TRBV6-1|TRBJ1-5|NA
TGTGCCAGCAGTGAAAAGGGGGGCAATCAGCCCCAGCATTTT
CASSEKGGNQPQHF
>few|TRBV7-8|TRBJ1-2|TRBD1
TGTGCCAGCGGGCCTGGGACAGGGATAAATGGCTACACCTTC
CASGPGTGINGYTF
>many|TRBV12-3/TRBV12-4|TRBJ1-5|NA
TGTGCCAGCCGGGGGGGTGAGGGCAATCAGCCCCAGCATTTT
CASRGGEGNQPQHF
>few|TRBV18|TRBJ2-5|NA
TGTGCCAGCTCACCTGAAACAGGACTCCAAGAGACCCAGTACTTC
CASSPETGLQETQYF
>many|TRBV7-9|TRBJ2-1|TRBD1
TGTGCCAGCAGCTTTAGGGACAGCAAGGTCTACAATGAGCAGTTCTTC
CASSFRDSKVYNEQFF
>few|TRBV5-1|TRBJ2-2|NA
TGCGCCAGCAGCTTGGCCGGGCAACGAAACACCGGGGAGCTGTTTTTT
CASSLAGQRNTGELFF
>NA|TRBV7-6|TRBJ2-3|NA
TGTGCCAGCAGCCCCCGGGGTAGGCACCCCACAGATACGCAGTATTTT
CASSPRGRHPTDTQYF
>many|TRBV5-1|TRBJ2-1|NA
TGCGCCAGCAGTTTCCATCAGGGTGTCGGTGAGCAGTTCTTC
CASSFHQGVGEQFF
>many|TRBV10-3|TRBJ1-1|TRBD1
TGTGCCATCGCTCCGGGACAGGGAAGGGACACTGAAGCTTTCTTT
CAIAPGQGRDTEAFF
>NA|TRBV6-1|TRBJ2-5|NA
TGTGCCAGCACCGTGGGGGGAGAGACCCAGTACTTC
CASTVGGETQYF
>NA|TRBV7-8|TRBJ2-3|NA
TGTGCCAGCAGCCCCCGAGGGGGACTACAAAATACGCAGTATTTT
CASSPRGGLQNTQYF
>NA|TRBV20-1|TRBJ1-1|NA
TGCAGTGCTAGGGCCGAGAGCAAAGGGAACACTGAAGCTTTCTTT
CSARAESKGNTEAFF
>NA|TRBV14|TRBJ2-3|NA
TGTGCCAGACAGACTGTGGGGCTCCCCCCGGATACGCAGTATTTT
CARQTVGLPPDTQYF